This T cell receptor (beta chain) was retrieved from a study of cytomegalovirus exposure and HLA in healthy donors listed by TCRdb under 2017. About the study as a whole: According to an earlier analysis of 550 to 700 of the donors, some 180 million T cells yielded over 90 million unique TCR beta sequences and approximately 280 Gb of sequence data. Rather than drawing on any new phenotypic data, the later analysis identified candidate immune exposures from TCR beta sequences and the way those sequences occurred across donors. An early release covering 500 to 750 HLA-typed donors comprised 250 to 350 gigabases of sequencing data and 85 million or so unique TCR sequences. In an earlier analysis of 587 of the donors, high-throughput TCR beta sequencing was used to judge whether each TCR beta V gene segment behaved as functional or pseudogenic. Typing coverage differed by locus: A, B, C, DRB1 and DQB1 were typed in roughly 629-630 donors, DQA1 in 522, DPA1 in 600 to 610, and DPB1 in approximately 450. A later analysis re-analyzed previously published TCR beta repertoires from about 730 donors and added high-resolution HLA genotyping to study TCR occurrence patterns. Genome-wide SNP genotypes for about 55% of the roughly 670 donors were used in a later genetic analysis, which treated that subset as a discovery cohort. A separate validation cohort of more than 100 different subjects was used in addition to the roughly 720-subject first cohort. Among the roughly 400 genotyped donors, about 85% belonged to the genetic ancestry cluster associated with self-reported Caucasian donors. Among some 410 genotyped donors of the cohort, an average of about 240,000 unique TCR beta nucleotide sequences was sequenced per donor, of which about 19% were non-productive. HLA typing covered class I and class II loci at four-digit resolution. Alongside the repertoire data, information on donor age, sex, ethnicity and CMV serostatus was compiled. Every repertoire in the discovery cohort had been generated on one and the same sequencing platform. To predict cytomegalovirus infection status, the study brought together high-throughput TCR immunosequencing, statistical association of individual TCRs with disease status, and machine learning. Roughly 5 DR-DQ haplotypes were treated as single units for association and clustering because of strong linkage in the cohort. The study aimed to test whether signatures of past pathogen exposure could be identified by cataloging public T cell receptors. The study used immunosequencing to profile the T cell repertoires of approximately 650 subjects and linked those repertoires to cytomegalovirus serostatus.

As regards this clone: This receptor's antigen is unknown. No per-base quality is available; no much larger clone lies one base away.

V is trimmed back by 4 bases and J by 8 bases, and the junction contains 11 bases that no gene match accounts for. CDR1 is given as MDHEN and CDR2 as SYDVKM, both from the germline V gene. The CDR3 measures 17 amino acids from cysteine to phenylalanine. Just CDR3 DNA is preserved here, 51 bases in frame from base 1. Overall results and qualifications from the work: The classifier was reported to diagnose cytomegalovirus status with high specificity and sensitivity in both the original cohort and the validation cohort. V-gene and J-gene trimming of TCR beta chains was associated with a missense DCLRE1C variant in a later genetic analysis, and the association was replicated in an independent cohort. In a later analysis, HLA-associated TCR beta chains showed more clonal expansion and lower generation probabilities than non-associated chains that were equally common. In a later genetic analysis, fewer N-insertions in productive TCRs were reported among donors in an Asian-associated ancestry cluster than the roughly 700-donor mean. A further reported finding was that TCR beta sequences accurately predicted the HLA-A and HLA-B alleles for most subjects in the first cohort. A few of the identified cytomegalovirus-associated TCR beta chains were confirmed in vitro to be specific for cytomegalovirus antigens. Most TCR sequences were observed very rarely across donors, whereas some public TCRs were present in many individuals. In the study, around 150 TCR beta chains were listed as associated with cytomegalovirus. In a later analysis, several top co-occurrence clusters were reported to appear linked to parvovirus B19, influenza, CMV and Epstein-Barr virus. The presence/absence analyses assumed that sequencing depth was roughly uniform across donors, and that assumption may not be true. Because counts were too low, roughly 16 rarely observed V segments, including chromosome 9 orphons, were excluded from the earlier analysis of some 540 of the donors. A later analysis associated roughly 17,000 TCR beta sequences with specific HLA alleles at a false discovery rate of 0.05. Broadly in line with IMGT annotations, most TCR beta V segments showed up in productive rearrangements about 87% or about 30% of the time in an earlier analysis of several hundred of the donors. A later analysis found that TCR association rates varied across HLA loci, with DRB1 alleles showing the most associated TCRs and HLA-C alleles the fewest. Some IMGT-functional V segments, including TRBV6-2 and TRBV6-3, could not be told apart with the 87-base-pair reads, so those segments were excluded. A cluster of highly shared sequence variants was judged likely to be a technical artifact of the sequencing pipeline. The authors suggested that the approach could potentially be extended to other disease states and immunological phenotypes. A later analysis found that most CMV-associated TCR beta chains appeared HLA-restricted, with HLA associations seemingly driven largely by CMV exposure. HLA typing was unavailable for some donors at each locus, so association tests used only the typed subset. Immune exposure information for the cohort was limited to CMV serostatus. This cohort had only TCR beta chains sequenced, and the lack of alpha or paired-chain data limited which features could be detected. When HLA alleles, especially DR and DQ, strongly co-occurred, attributing TCR associations to individual alleles was difficult. Linkage disequilibrium might explain the correlated functional status among segregating V segments, but an unknown experimental factor could not be ruled out.

In total, fewer than 750 healthy bone marrow donors made up the cohort. All cohort members were sampled while nominally healthy, although unrecorded immune exposures were likely present. The donor was CMV seropositive and belonged to the group of a few hundred seropositive cohort members. A peripheral blood sample was collected from each donor, and TCR beta sequencing was performed on peripheral blood mononuclear cells. The Qiagen DNeasy Blood Extraction Kit was used to extract genomic DNA from the blood cell samples. Libraries were built with the immunoSEQ multiplex PCR assay. For the multiplex PCR, a mixture combining 60 forward primers for TCR Vbeta segments and 13 reverse primers for TCR Jbeta segments was used. The CDR3 region of rearranged TCR beta genes was amplified from genomic DNA by a multiplex PCR assay. On the Illumina HiSeq System, the amplified TCR beta libraries were sequenced as 87-base-pair reads. The paper's processing steps were these. A later analysis counted approximately 84 million unique TCR beta chains across the 650 to 700 repertoires, and about 10 million of these chains were shared by at least two donors. A nearest-neighbor algorithm error-corrected the raw reads and collapsed the reads into unique sequences, merging closely related sequences to remove PCR and sequencing errors. CDR3 sequences were aligned to IMGT reference sequences to assign V, D and J gene segments. For a sequence to be retained, a match of at least six nucleotides to both a V gene segment and a J gene segment was required. A rearrangement counted as productive if the CDR3 had no stop codons and remained in frame with V and J, and every other rearrangement counted as non-productive. CDR3 was defined according to IMGT convention as the region running from the second conserved V-encoded cysteine to the conserved J-encoded phenylalanine. The earlier analysis of about 530 of the donors excluded any sequence lacking an unambiguous match to a single V gene segment. In an earlier analysis of roughly 500 of the donors, V segments were called functional above 56.7% productive rearrangements and were called segregating when the between-donor standard deviation exceeded 5%. A statistical classification framework was built to diagnose cytomegalovirus status from the catalog of TCR beta chain sequences. In a later analysis, TCR nucleotide sequences were compared against IMGT/GENE-DB human TR gene sequences so that V and J genes could be assigned. In a later analysis, CDR3 sequences and most-parsimonious VDJ recombination scenarios were assigned using the TCRdist pipeline. A later analysis defined each TCR beta chain by its CDR3 amino acid sequence plus V-gene family, and excluded reads lacking a unique V-gene family. In a later analysis, approximately 590 highly shared, low-generation-probability nucleotide sequences were removed to address suspected cross-contamination and a sequencing artifact. In a later analysis, a clonal expansion index for each public chain was calculated from normalized within-repertoire ranks of inferred template counts. Generation probabilities in a later analysis came from a VDJ recombination model fitted to out-of-frame rearrangements, and those results were checked against IGoR. Hypergeometric tests were used in a later analysis to score TCR-TCR, TCR-HLA and TCR-CMV co-occurrence, with a repertoire-size bias correction applied to the TCR pairs. To estimate false discovery rates, a later analysis permuted the HLA or CMV assignments 20 times. In a later analysis, co-occurring TCRs were grouped using DBSCAN, and TCRdist sequence similarity was added for clustering within HLA-allele-positive subsets. Co-occurrence clustering excluded repertoires with fewer than 30,000 or more than 120,000 public chains, plus five with anomalous nucleotide sharing. The source is immuneACCESS, and TCRdb retained only in-frame sequences with V and J called. Part of the clones is not carried over; for the studies checked, unresolved V genes explain less than half of this, and the remainder is unexplained. V and J calls and clone size come straight from that table; D and trimming were deduced from the DNA. For this sample there are roughly 170,000 clones; roughly 88% appear just once. The ten largest clones capture more than 0.95% of the sample.

The V gene is TRBV28 and the J gene is TRBJ1-6; 10 nucleotides in the junction match TRBD1. The sequencing input was PBMCs. The source is a girl aged 2-10 years in good health and CMV-seropositive. This receptor has the CDR3 CASSSPGQGILDSPLHF. At the DNA level, the sequence is TGTGCCAGCAGTTCACCGGGACAGGGGATTTTGGATTCACCCCTCCACTTT. The entire variable domain, with the stretches around the CDR3 drawn from the reference TRBV28 and TRBJ1-6 proteins, is DVKVTQSSRYLVKRTGEKVFLECVQDMDHENMFWYRQDPGLGLRLIYFSYDVKMKEKGDIPEGYSVSREKKERFSLILESASTNQTSMYLCASSSPGQGILDSPLHFGNGTRLTVT.